This T cell receptor beta chain was sequenced in a study of T cells in Graves' hyperthyroidism and ophthalmopathy. Study information: Blood from the periphery was taken at initial diagnosis, before any treatment.

The V end lost 1 base, the J end lost 2 bases, and 11 bases lay between the germline ends. This CDR3 region has 15 residues. Germline CDR1 is MGHRA and CDR2 is YSYEKL. RNA transcripts gave rise to amplified TCR beta CDR3 regions. HTBI primers were the set used in a first-round RT-PCR of the TCR CDR3. Each CDR3 protein gets one entry after TCRdb re-called the multiplex PCR reads with MiXCR. The sample holds hundreds of thousands of distinct CDR3 sequences, 14% to 15% seen once. This clonotype came up a few times. With duration under 3 months, ophthalmopathy was active: Clinical Activity Score at least 3, NOSPECS at least 4.

The specimen was blood. The chain is built from TRBV4-1 and TRBJ2-5; perhaps TRBD2 as D (5 bases). The receptor comes from a woman between 40 and 50 years old with Graves' ophthalmopathy. This chain's CDR3 is CASSQVSRGQETQYF. CDR3 in DNA: TGCGCCAGCAGCCAAGTTTCCCGCGGGCAAGAGACCCAGTACTTC.